This TCR beta chain came from a study of blood T cells in healthy people across ages. Regarding the study as a whole: Diversity estimates drawn from one million T cells were deemed underestimates. Higher naive T cell percentage went strongly together with higher TCR beta diversity. Unsorted PBMC input precluded a conclusive naive versus antigen-experienced comparison.

With a J-beta primer mix and a sample-barcoded 5' primer, a second PCR ran about 7 to 12 cycles. Sequencing yielded, for each sample, at least 2.5 million paired-end reads carrying CDR3. TCRdb analysed the 5' RACE reads with MiXCR anew, one entry per CDR3 protein. The repertoire holds under 750,000 distinct CDR3 sequences, with 45% to 55% as singletons. Concerning this clonotype: Its antigen is not known.

The CDR3 runs to 14 residues. V was clipped by 5 bases and J by 3 bases, with 14 bases between them. The germline gives CDR1 MDHEN, CDR2 SYDVKM. This clonotype was sampled from a man older than 75 in good health. The sample consisted of blood. The chain carries TRBV28 and TRBJ2-7; D possibly corresponds to TRBD1 (5 bases). The CDR3 loop reads CASSQTVDVYEQYF. The CDR3 bases are TGTGCCAGCAGTCAGACAGTAGACGTCTACGAGCAGTACTTC. Drawing the rest from reference TRBV28 and TRBJ2-7, the complete variable domain is DVKVTQSSRYLVKRTGEKVFLECVQDMDHENMFWYRQDPGLGLRLIYFSYDVKMKEKGDIPEGYSVSREKKERFSLILESASTNQTSMYLCASSQTVDVYEQYFGPGTRLTVT.